The clone carrying this T cell receptor (beta chain) has a count of ten or more. This sample is part of a study of CD8+CD57+ T cells in acquired aplastic anemia. Genomic DNA, the template, was used for profiling of the TCR beta VDJ and CDR3. TCRdb analysed the reads with MiXCR anew, one entry per CDR3 protein. The sample yields 180,000 or so distinct CDR3 sequences, 45% to 55% seen once. Patients included in sequencing had previously demonstrated CD8+CD57+ cell expansion by flow cytometry. Specimen: sorted CD4+, CD8+, or CD8+CD57+ T cells (not recorded which) from PBMCs. This sequence was found in a human donor with aplastic anemia.

CDR3 region: CASSFRSGAGTEAFF. DNA for the CDR3: TGTGCCAGCAGTTTTCGGTCGGGGGCTGGAACTGAAGCTTTCTTT. The chain couples TRBV12-3 or TRBV12-4 to TRBJ1-1; tentative D call: TRBD1 (6 bases). The V and J ends lost 3 bases and 5 bases respectively, with 16 bases between them. This CDR3 is built from 15 residues.